These 2 T cell receptor beta chains share one sample of origin, sequenced in a study of control samples from healthy donors and cancer patients. This table comes from immunoSEQ multiplex PCR, and its TCRdb copy is limited to in-frame clones, with some not included. Of 120,000 or so clones in the sample, about nine tenths were seen once. Sequenced material: blood. The receptors derive from a man aged 18 to 30 in good health.

The V and J genes are TRBV5-6 and TRBJ1-5; D remains ambiguous. Trimming stripped 2 bases from V and 0 bases from J, with 6 bases between. The CDR3 has 14 residues. Germline assignment: CDR1 SGHDT and CDR2 YYEEEE. The CDR3 coding sequence is TGTGCCAGCAGCTTTGCAAATAGCAATCAGCCCCAGCATTTT. Its translation is CASSFANSNQPQHF.

V and J are TRBV6-1 and TRBJ1-2; TRBD1 might be the D (6 bases). CDR3 length: 14 amino acids. V was shortened by 1 base and J by 6 bases, with 12 bases between the two germline ends. CDR1 MNHNS and CDR2 SASEGT come from the germline V gene. CDR3 protein: CASSEGFGGDGYTF. CDR3 DNA sequence: TGTGCCAGCAGTGAAGGATTCGGGGGCGATGGCTACACCTTC.